This T cell receptor beta chain was profiled in a study of breast tumors, draining lymph nodes, adjacent tissues. Germline CDR1 reads MGHRA; CDR2 reads YSYEKL. V lost 2 bases to trimming and J lost 0 bases, with 8 bases between them. CDR3 size: 15 residues. The table lists this clonotype with many counts. MiXCR, run by TCRdb on the multiplex PCR reads, gives a single entry per CDR3 protein. The repertoire holds about 270,000 distinct CDR3 sequences, about 33% seen once, with more than 1% in the top ten. Breast cancer patients provided tissue from their axillary draining lymph nodes. This chain joins TRBV4-1 and TRBJ2-1; D uncertain. The sample comprised axillary lymph node tissue. This clonotype originated in a female donor with breast cancer. Some clones in this sample may be carry-over from other donors' samples. The CDR3 DNA follows: TGCGCCAGCAGCCAACTAGTTACCTCCTACAATGAGCAGTTCTTC. The encoded protein is CASSQLVTSYNEQFF.